One and the same sample provided the 13 T cell receptor beta chains below, sequenced in a study of CD8+ T cells in alopecia areata. Treatment described: oral pan-JAK inhibitor, 5-10 mg twice daily. Extraction of RNA preceded its reverse transcription into cDNA, which served as the sequencing template. Clones were read by immunoSEQ multiplex PCR, and TCRdb kept only the in-frame ones, dropping some. The data hold 110,000 or so clones, with 58% observed a single time. The sample consisted of CD8+ T cells sorted from blood, taken at week 4, from a patient treated with tofacitinib. The receptors shown here come from a human donor with alopecia areata.

This chain joins TRBV7-8 and TRBJ2-6; tentative D call: TRBD1 (6 bases). Germline values: CDR1 SGHVS, CDR2 FQNEAQ. The ends were cut back, 1 base at V and 0 bases at J, with 16 bases in the middle. The CDR3 covers 19 residues. For the CDR3, the DNA is TGTGCCAGCAGCTTAGGAGGTTGGGACATTAACTCTGGGGCCAACGTCCTGACTTTC. Amino acid sequence: CASSLGGWDINSGANVLTF. The whole variable domain, filled in from reference TRBV7-8 and TRBJ2-6, reads GAGVSQSPRYKVAKRGQDVALRCDPISGHVSLFWYQQALGQGPEFLTYFQNEAQLDKSGLPSDRFFAERPEGSVSTLKIQRTQQEDSAVYLCASSLGGWDINSGANVLTFGAGSRLTVL.

This chain connects TRBV7-3 to TRBJ2-5, with TRBD1 identical over 8 bases. The ends lost 2 bases at V and 3 bases at J; junction bases unmatched: 5. The CDR3 sequence is 15 residues long. Germline CDR1 reads SGHTA; CDR2 reads FQGTGA. The CDR3 bases are TGTGCCAGCAGCTTAGGGACAGGTGGAAAAGAGACCCAGTACTTC. It encodes CASSLGTGGKETQYF.

This chain uses TRBV4-1 with TRBJ2-1; 8 bases agree with TRBD2. Germline assignment: CDR1 MGHRA and CDR2 YSYEKL. This CDR3 is 16 amino acids long. Germline trimming cut 0 bases from V and 3 bases from J; bases unmatched to any gene: 4. DNA of the CDR3: TGCGCCAGCAGCCAAGATAGAGCGGGGGTCTACAATGAGCAGTTCTTC. Protein: CASSQDRAGVYNEQFF.

A few counts support this clone. This sequence joins TRBV7-9 and TRBJ2-7; 8 bases fit TRBD2. The CDR3 contains 16 residues. Germline V CDR1 and CDR2: SEHNR, FQNEAQ (reference sequence). J lost 0 bases, V lost 1 base, and 5 bases had no gene match. CDR3 in amino acids: CASSLGAGAISYEQYF. CDR3 nucleotide sequence: TGTGCCAGCAGCTTAGGAGCGGGGGCCATCTCCTACGAGCAGTACTTC.

The chain is built from TRBV28 and TRBJ2-7, with 7 bases aligning to TRBD1. With 5 bases clipped from V and 7 bases from J, the junction kept 11 bases outside the gene matches. This CDR3 has 14 amino acids. Germline CDR1 reads MDHEN; CDR2 reads SYDVKM. CDR3 protein: CASSIRDSDWEQYF. The DNA of the CDR3 is TGTGCCAGCAGTATCCGGGACAGTGATTGGGAGCAGTACTTC.

The CDR3 protein is CASGGGDQETQYF. CDR3 DNA sequence: TGTGCCAGCGGCGGGGGAGACCAAGAGACCCAGTACTTC. This rearrangement joins TRBV28 to TRBJ2-5; 7 bases match TRBD2. CDR3 length equals 13 residues. Trimming took 8 bases from V and 0 from J; bases not matched to a gene: 3. The V gene's germline CDR1 is MDHEN and CDR2 SYDVKM. The variable domain in full, with the rest retrieved from reference TRBV28 and TRBJ2-5, is DVKVTQSSRYLVKRTGEKVFLECVQDMDHENMFWYRQDPGLGLRLIYFSYDVKMKEKGDIPEGYSVSREKKERFSLILESASTNQTSMYLCASGGGDQETQYFGPGTRLLVL.

The sample holds a few counts of this clone. The V gene is TRBV5-6, the J gene TRBJ2-5; the D is unclear. V lost 0 bases, J lost 4 bases, and 10 bases lay in between. The V gene's germline CDR1 is SGHDT and CDR2 YYEEEE. The CDR3 covers 14 residues. The CDR3 coding sequence is TGTGCCAGCAGCTTGGCCGGTCAGTCAGAGACCCAGTACTTC. It encodes CASSLAGQSETQYF.

This clone has only a few counts. This chain joins TRBV29-1 and TRBJ1-1; D unresolved. This CDR3 is built from 12 residues. Per the germline V gene, CDR1 is SQVTM and CDR2 is ANQGSEA. Trimming removed 5 bases at V and 3 bases at J, with 10 bases between. CDR3 DNA sequence: TGCAGCGTTTTAGGCACGGACACTGAAGCTTTCTTT. This codes for CSVLGTDTEAFF. Using reference TRBV29-1 and TRBJ1-1 for the parts outside the CDR3, the full variable domain is SAVISQKPSRDICQRGTSLTIQCQVDSQVTMMFWYRQQPGQSLTLIATANQGSEATYESGFVIDKFPISRPNLTFSTLTVSNMSPEDSSIYLCSVLGTDTEAFFGQGTRLTVV.

This clone was observed a handful of times. The chain recombines TRBV28 with TRBJ2-5, with a weak D call TRBD1 (5 bases). This CDR3 comprises 14 residues. The germline V gene encodes CDR1 MDHEN and CDR2 SYDVKM. V shed 4 bases and J shed 1 base, with 10 bases lying between them. This CDR3 is CASSSWTLQETQYF. In DNA form, the CDR3 reads TGTGCCAGCAGTTCCTGGACACTCCAAGAGACCCAGTACTTC. The full variable domain, with the rest looked up from reference TRBV28 and TRBJ2-5, is DVKVTQSSRYLVKRTGEKVFLECVQDMDHENMFWYRQDPGLGLRLIYFSYDVKMKEKGDIPEGYSVSREKKERFSLILESASTNQTSMYLCASSSWTLQETQYFGPGTRLLVL.

The J gene is TRBJ2-1, the V gene TRBV2, with D tentatively TRBD1 (6 bases). V was shortened by 6 bases and J by 4 bases, with 13 bases between the two germline ends. Per the germline V gene, CDR1 is SNHLY and CDR2 is FYNNEI. The CDR3 consists of 14 residues. CDR3: CASSPRTAYNEQFF. CDR3 DNA: TGTGCCAGCAGCCCACGGACAGCGTACAATGAGCAGTTCTTC.

The chain joins TRBV20-1 to TRBJ2-7; TRBD2 is a possible D gene (5 bases). Trimming removed 3 bases at V and 6 bases at J, with 9 bases between. This CDR3 spans 11 amino acids. CDR1 and CDR2 (germline): DFQATT, SNEGSKA (reference sequence). The CDR3 sequence: CSARQDSEQYF. The CDR3 bases are TGCAGTGCTAGGCAGGACTCCGAGCAGTACTTC.

This clone showed up just once. V gene TRBV30 combines with J gene TRBJ1-5, with a weak D call TRBD1 (6 bases). The CDR3 consists of 15 residues. The V and J ends lost 0 bases and 0 bases respectively, with 9 bases between them. CDR1 is GTSNPN and CDR2 is SVGIG in the germline V gene (reference sequence). The CDR3 reads CAWSVGQHSNQPQHF. The CDR3 DNA reads TGTGCCTGGAGTGTAGGACAGCATAGCAATCAGCCCCAGCATTTT.

The CDR3 protein is CASSFLSGRYEQYF. The CDR3 DNA reads as TGTGCCAGCAGCTTTCTCTCAGGGCGCTACGAGCAGTACTTC. J is TRBJ2-7 and V is TRBV5-6, with D maybe TRBD1 (5 bases). The CDR3 extends over 14 amino acids. Trimming took 2 bases from V and 3 from J, leaving 12 bases between them. Germline V lookup: CDR1 SGHDT, CDR2 YYEEEE. Variable domain in full (rest from reference TRBV5-6 and TRBJ2-7): DAGVTQSPTHLIKTRGQQVTLRCSPKSGHDTVSWYQQALGQGPQFIFQYYEEEERQRGNFPDRFSGHQFPNYSSELNVNALLLGDSALYLCASSFLSGRYEQYFGPGTRLTVT.